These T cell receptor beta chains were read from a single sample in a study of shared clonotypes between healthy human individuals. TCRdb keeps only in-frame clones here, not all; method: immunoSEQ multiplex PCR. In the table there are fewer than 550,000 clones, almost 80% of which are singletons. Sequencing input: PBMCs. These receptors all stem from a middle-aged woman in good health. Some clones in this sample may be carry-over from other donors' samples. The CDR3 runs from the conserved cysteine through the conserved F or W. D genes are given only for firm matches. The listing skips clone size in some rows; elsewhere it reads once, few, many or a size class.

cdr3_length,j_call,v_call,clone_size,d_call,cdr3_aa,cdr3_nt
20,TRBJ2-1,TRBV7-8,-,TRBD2,CASSSILGGRASSSYNEQFF,TGTGCCAGCAGCTCCATTCTTGGCGGGAGGGCCTCCAGCTCCTACAATGAGCAGTTCTTC
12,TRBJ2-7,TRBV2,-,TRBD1,CASSGDSYEQYF,TGTGCCAGCAGTGGGGACAGCTACGAGCAGTACTTC
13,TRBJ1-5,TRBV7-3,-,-,CASSIDRQQPQHF,TGTGCCAGCAGCATAGACCGACAGCAGCCCCAGCATTTT
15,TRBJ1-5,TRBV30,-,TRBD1,CAWRQNRGSNQPQHF,TGTGCCTGGAGACAAAACAGGGGTAGCAATCAGCCCCAGCATTTT
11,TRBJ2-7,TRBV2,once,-,CASRPVGEQYF,TGTGCCAGCAGACCGGTGGGCGAGCAGTACTTC
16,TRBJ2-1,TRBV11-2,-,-,CASSGMRGKRYNEQFF,TGTGCCAGCAGCGGCATGCGGGGAAAGAGGTACAATGAGCAGTTCTTC
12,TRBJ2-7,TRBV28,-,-,CASSLLLYEQYF,TGTGCCAGCAGTTTACTCCTGTACGAGCAGTACTTC
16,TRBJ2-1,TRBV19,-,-,CASSRRETALYNEQFF,TGTGCCAGTAGTAGACGCGAGACGGCACTTTACAATGAGCAGTTCTTC
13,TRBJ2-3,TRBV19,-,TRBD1,CASSITGGDTQYF,TGTGCCAGTAGTATAACAGGGGGGGATACGCAGTATTTT
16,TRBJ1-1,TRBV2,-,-,CASRRGNRDTNTEAFF,TGTGCCAGCAGGAGGGGGAACAGGGATACGAACACTGAAGCTTTCTTT
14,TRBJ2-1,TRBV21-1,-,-,CASSKGQGGNEQFF,TGTGCCAGCAGCAAGGGACAGGGCGGAAATGAGCAGTTCTTC
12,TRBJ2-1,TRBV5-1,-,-,CASSHSDNEQFF,TGCGCCAGCAGCCACAGTGACAATGAGCAGTTCTTC
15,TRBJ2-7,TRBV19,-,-,CASSMVSPRGGEQYF,TGTGCCAGTAGTATGGTTTCCCCCAGAGGAGGGGAGCAGTACTTC
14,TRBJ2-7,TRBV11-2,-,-,CASSPDPTSYEQYF,TGTGCCAGCAGCCCGGACCCCACCTCCTACGAGCAGTACTTC
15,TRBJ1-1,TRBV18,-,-,CASSPYQGRNTEAFF,TGTGCCAGCTCACCTTACCAGGGAAGGAACACTGAAGCTTTCTTT
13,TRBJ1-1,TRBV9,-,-,CASSVEMNTEAFF,TGTGCCAGCAGCGTAGAGATGAACACTGAAGCTTTCTTT
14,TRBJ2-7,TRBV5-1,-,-,CASSQGRIPYEQYF,TGCGCCAGCAGCCAAGGACGGATTCCCTACGAGCAGTACTTC
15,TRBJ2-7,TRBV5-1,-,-,CASSPGPRGPYEQYF,TGCGCCAGCAGTCCAGGGCCCCGGGGCCCCTACGAGCAGTACTTC
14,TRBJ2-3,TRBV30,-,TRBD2,CAWRAERETDTQYF,TGTGCCTGGAGAGCGGAGCGGGAGACAGATACGCAGTATTTT
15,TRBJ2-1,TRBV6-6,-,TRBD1,CASSFPGQGLGEQFF,TGTGCCAGCAGTTTCCCGGGACAGGGTTTAGGTGAGCAGTTCTTC
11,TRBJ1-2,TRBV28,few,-,CASYSLWGYTF,TGTGCCAGCTACAGCCTATGGGGCTACACCTTC
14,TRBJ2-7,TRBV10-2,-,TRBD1,CASGPGTGAYEQYF,TGCGCCAGCGGCCCCGGGACAGGGGCATACGAGCAGTACTTC
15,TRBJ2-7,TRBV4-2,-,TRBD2,CASSQGSSGYYEQYF,TGTGCCAGCAGCCAAGGATCTAGCGGTTACTACGAGCAGTACTTC
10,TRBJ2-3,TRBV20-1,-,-,CSAGRDTQYF,TGCAGTGCCGGGAGAGATACGCAGTATTTT
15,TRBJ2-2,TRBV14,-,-,CASSQRLGKTGELFF,TGTGCCAGCAGCCAACGCCTCGGAAAGACCGGGGAGCTGTTTTTT
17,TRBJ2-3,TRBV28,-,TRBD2,CASIMGLAGPGPDTQYF,TGTGCCAGCATCATGGGACTAGCGGGACCCGGGCCAGATACGCAGTATTTT
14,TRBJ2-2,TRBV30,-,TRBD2,CAWKREGQTGELFF,TGTGCCTGGAAGCGGGAGGGCCAGACCGGGGAGCTGTTTTTT
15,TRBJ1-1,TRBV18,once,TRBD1,CASSPRVRGPTEAFF,TGTGCCAGCTCACCTCGCGTAAGGGGGCCGACTGAAGCTTTCTTT
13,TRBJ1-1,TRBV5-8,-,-,CASTFRGSTEAFF,TGTGCCAGCACCTTCAGAGGGAGCACTGAAGCTTTCTTT
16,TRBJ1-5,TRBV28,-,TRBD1,CASSKDRGRRNQPQHF,TGTGCCAGCAGTAAGGACAGGGGACGCCGCAATCAGCCCCAGCATTTT
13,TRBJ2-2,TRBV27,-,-,CASRPSGGGELFF,TGTGCCAGCAGGCCCAGCGGTGGCGGGGAGCTGTTTTTT
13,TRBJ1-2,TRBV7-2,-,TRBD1,CASSLPTGPGYTF,TGTGCCAGCAGCTTACCGACAGGGCCTGGCTACACCTTC
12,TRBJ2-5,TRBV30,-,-,CAWSRGGETQYF,TGTGCCTGGAGTAGGGGGGGGGAGACCCAGTACTTC
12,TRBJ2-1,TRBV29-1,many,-,CSVGGLHNEQFF,TGCAGCGTTGGGGGGCTTCACAATGAGCAGTTCTTC
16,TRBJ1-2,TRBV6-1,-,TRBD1,CASSEATGTAAYGYTF,TGTGCCAGCAGTGAAGCCACAGGGACAGCCGCTTATGGCTACACCTTC
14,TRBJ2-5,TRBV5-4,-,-,CASSSQGSQETQYF,TGTGCCAGCAGCTCACAGGGTAGCCAAGAGACCCAGTACTTC
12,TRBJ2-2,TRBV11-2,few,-,CASSPGPGELFF,TGTGCCAGCAGCCCGGGCCCCGGGGAGCTGTTTTTT
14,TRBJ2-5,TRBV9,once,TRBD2,CASSVAPGGETQYF,TGTGCCAGCAGCGTAGCCCCGGGGGGGGAGACCCAGTACTTC
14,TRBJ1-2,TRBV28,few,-,CASSLPGTVYGYTF,TGTGCCAGCAGTTTACCCGGGACGGTCTATGGCTACACCTTC
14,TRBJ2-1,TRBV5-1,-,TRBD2,CASGTGLADNEQFF,TGCGCCAGCGGGACCGGACTAGCGGACAATGAGCAGTTCTTC
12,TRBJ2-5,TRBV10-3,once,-,CAISGYREAQYF,TGTGCCATCAGTGGGTACAGGGAGGCCCAGTACTTC
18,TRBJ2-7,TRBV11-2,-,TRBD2,CASNPGSGLAVSSYEQYF,TGTGCCAGCAACCCCGGCTCGGGACTAGCGGTTAGCTCCTACGAGCAGTACTTC
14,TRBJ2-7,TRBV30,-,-,CAWSVGAVTYEQYF,TGTGCCTGGAGTGTAGGGGCGGTCACCTACGAGCAGTACTTC
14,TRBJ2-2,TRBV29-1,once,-,CSVGSPLGTGELFF,TGCAGCGTTGGAAGTCCACTCGGGACCGGGGAGCTGTTTTTT
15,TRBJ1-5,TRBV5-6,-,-,CASSFGGSPSTPQHF,TGTGCCAGCAGCTTTGGTGGCAGCCCTTCAACGCCCCAGCATTTT
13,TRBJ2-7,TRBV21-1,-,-,CASSKRDMPEQYF,TGTGCCAGCAGCAAGAGGGACATGCCCGAGCAGTACTTC
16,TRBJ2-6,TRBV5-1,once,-,CASSLIGFTGANVLTF,TGCGCCAGCAGCTTGATCGGGTTCACTGGGGCCAACGTCCTGACTTTC
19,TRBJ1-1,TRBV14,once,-,CASSQPDFNLLGLGTEAFF,TGTGCCAGCAGCCAACCCGATTTTAACCTATTAGGGCTGGGTACTGAAGCTTTCTTT
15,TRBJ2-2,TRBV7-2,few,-,CASSVARANTGELFF,TGTGCCAGCAGCGTTGCGCGAGCGAACACCGGGGAGCTGTTTTTT
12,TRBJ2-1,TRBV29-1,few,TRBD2,CSGSSGRPEQFF,TGCAGTGGATCTAGCGGGAGACCTGAGCAGTTCTTC
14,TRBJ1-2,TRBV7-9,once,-,CASSFATPNYGYTF,TGTGCCAGCAGCTTTGCCACCCCCAACTATGGCTACACCTTC
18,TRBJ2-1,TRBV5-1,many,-,CASSLAPPGAGSYNEQFF,TGCGCCAGCAGCTTGGCTCCCCCAGGAGCGGGCTCCTACAATGAGCAGTTCTTC
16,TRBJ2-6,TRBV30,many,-,CAWSVGGVTGANVLTF,TGTGCCTGGAGTGTAGGAGGGGTTACAGGGGCCAACGTCCTGACTTTC
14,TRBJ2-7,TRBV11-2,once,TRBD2,CASSLEAGGTEQYF,TGTGCCAGCAGCTTAGAAGCGGGAGGGACCGAGCAGTACTTC
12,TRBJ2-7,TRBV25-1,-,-,CASSEYIHEQYF,TGTGCCAGCAGTGAATATATCCACGAGCAGTACTTC